Listed here are 3 T cell receptor beta chains from one sample, sequenced in a study of metastatic and nonmetastatic thyroid tumors. MiXCR re-clonotyped the PCR reads for TCRdb. The repertoire has 20,000 to 25,000 clones, roughly 24% of them found once; the top ten carry approximately 5.4%. Prior to thyroid surgery, none of the patients had received any treatment. The sample comprised tumor tissue. The origin of the receptors is a female donor with papillary thyroid cancer or a benign thyroid nodule (not recorded which). Some clones in this sample may be carry-over from other donors' samples.

The chain employs TRBV19 and TRBJ2-7; TRBD1 agrees at 7 bases. The CDR3 sequence is 14 residues long. The V and J ends lost 7 bases and 3 bases, in that order; junction bases with no gene match: 9. Germline CDR1 LNHDA, CDR2 SQIVND (reference sequence). CDR3 nucleotide sequence: TGTGCCAGTATTGAGACAGGGCGTTTCTACGAGCAGTACTTC. It specifies CASIETGRFYEQYF.

The chain is built from TRBV19 and TRBJ2-3; the match to TRBD1 covers 9 bases. This CDR3 spans 17 amino acids. Germline V gives CDR1 LNHDA, CDR2 SQIVND (reference sequence). The ends lost 7 bases at V and 5 bases at J; junction bases unmatched: 16. CDR3 in DNA: TGTGCCAGTAATATCCTGGACAGGGGCCGGATCGGAGATACGCAGTATTTT. This codes for CASNILDRGRIGDTQYF.

The V and J genes are TRBV10-3 and TRBJ2-1; tentative D call: TRBD1 (6 bases). Germline CDR1 and CDR2: ENHRY and SYGVKD. The CDR3 consists of 17 residues. Trimming cost V 3 bases and J 7 bases, with 22 bases left between them. The CDR3 is CAISDPEGRGIMNEQFF. The CDR3 nucleotides are TGTGCCATCAGTGACCCCGAGGGAAGGGGGATTATGAATGAGCAGTTCTTC.